These T cell receptor beta chains were read from a single sample in a study of cytomegalovirus exposure and HLA in healthy donors. The assay was immunoSEQ multiplex PCR, and TCRdb's table has in-frame clones only and misses some. The table shows some 140,000 clones, with about 80% occurring only once. Material: PBMCs. The receptor set was obtained from a man in his forties in good health and CMV-seropositive. CDR3s include the opening cysteine and the closing phenylalanine or tryptophan. The D gene is left open where the match is weak. Clone size is stated in some rows and not others, as once, few, many or a class when expanded.

clone size: -
J gene: TRBJ2-1
D gene: -
V gene: TRBV9
CDR3 protein: CASSVAGAYNEQFF
CDR3 DNA: TGTGCCAGCAGCGTAGCCGGGGCCTACAATGAGCAGTTCTTC

clone size: -
J gene: TRBJ2-2
D gene: TRBD1
V gene: TRBV7-9
CDR3 protein: CSSSLGLGQGAGELFF
CDR3 DNA: TGTTCCAGCAGCTTAGGATTGGGACAGGGTGCCGGGGAGCTGTTTTTT

clone size: once
J gene: TRBJ2-5
D gene: TRBD2
V gene: TRBV15
CDR3 protein: CATSKGLAQETQYF
CDR3 DNA: TGTGCCACCAGCAAGGGACTAGCTCAAGAGACCCAGTACTTC

clone size: -
J gene: TRBJ2-1
D gene: TRBD2
V gene: TRBV6-6
CDR3 protein: CASMTSGSSRTEQFF
CDR3 DNA: TGTGCCAGCATGACGAGCGGGAGCTCTCGCACTGAGCAGTTCTTC

clone size: -
J gene: TRBJ2-7
D gene: -
V gene: TRBV11-2
CDR3 protein: CASSLSGGQYSYEQYF
CDR3 DNA: TGTGCCAGCAGCTTAAGCGGAGGACAGTACTCCTACGAGCAGTACTTC

clone size: -
J gene: TRBJ1-2
D gene: TRBD1
V gene: TRBV19
CDR3 protein: CASSFGTGGADYGYTF
CDR3 DNA: TGTGCCAGTAGTTTCGGGACAGGGGGCGCGGACTATGGCTACACCTTC

clone size: -
J gene: TRBJ2-7
D gene: TRBD1
V gene: TRBV5-4
CDR3 protein: CASSSGQGSYEQYF
CDR3 DNA: TGCGCCAGCAGCTCCGGACAGGGGTCATACGAGCAGTACTTC

clone size: -
J gene: TRBJ1-1
D gene: -
V gene: TRBV7-9
CDR3 protein: CASSWGDENTEAFF
CDR3 DNA: TGTGCCAGCAGCTGGGGGGACGAGAACACTGAAGCTTTCTTT

clone size: -
J gene: TRBJ1-5
D gene: TRBD1
V gene: TRBV5-1
CDR3 protein: CASSLEGQQPQPQHF
CDR3 DNA: TGCGCCAGCAGCTTGGAGGGACAGCAACCCCAGCCCCAGCATTTT

clone size: -
J gene: TRBJ2-2
D gene: TRBD2
V gene: TRBV2
CDR3 protein: CASSVRGGGNTGELFF
CDR3 DNA: TGTGCCAGCAGTGTACGCGGGGGGGGGAACACCGGGGAGCTGTTTTTT

clone size: -
J gene: TRBJ2-2
D gene: -
V gene: TRBV7-7
CDR3 protein: CASSLELVGGELFF
CDR3 DNA: TGTGCCAGCAGCTTAGAACTAGTAGGTGGGGAGCTGTTTTTT

clone size: -
J gene: TRBJ1-1
D gene: -
V gene: TRBV20-1
CDR3 protein: CSASVLSEAFF
CDR3 DNA: TGCAGTGCCAGCGTGTTATCTGAAGCTTTCTTT

clone size: -
J gene: TRBJ2-1
D gene: TRBD2
V gene: TRBV19
CDR3 protein: CASSQLAGGDEQFF
CDR3 DNA: TGTGCCAGTAGCCAGCTAGCGGGAGGTGATGAGCAGTTCTTC

clone size: once
J gene: TRBJ2-7
D gene: TRBD2
V gene: TRBV9
CDR3 protein: CASSPTSGSSYEQYF
CDR3 DNA: TGTGCCAGCAGCCCTACTAGCGGTAGCTCCTACGAGCAGTACTTC

clone size: -
J gene: TRBJ2-2
D gene: -
V gene: TRBV5-1
CDR3 protein: CASSLGERSHTGELFF
CDR3 DNA: TGCGCCAGCAGCTTGGGGGAGCGGTCCCACACCGGGGAGCTGTTTTTT

clone size: once
J gene: TRBJ1-4
D gene: TRBD1
V gene: TRBV27
CDR3 protein: CASSALGQGGEKLFF
CDR3 DNA: TGTGCCAGCAGCGCCCTGGGACAGGGCGGGGAAAAACTGTTTTTT

clone size: once
J gene: TRBJ2-1
D gene: -
V gene: TRBV27
CDR3 protein: CASSFVGGPRDGQFF
CDR3 DNA: TGTGCCAGCAGTTTTGTGGGAGGCCCCCGGGATGGGCAGTTCTTC

clone size: -
J gene: TRBJ2-7
D gene: TRBD1
V gene: TRBV28
CDR3 protein: CASSLGQGHREQYF
CDR3 DNA: TGTGCCAGCAGTTTGGGACAGGGGCACCGGGAGCAGTACTTC

clone size: -
J gene: TRBJ1-4
D gene: TRBD1
V gene: TRBV7-9
CDR3 protein: CASSLDRVGEKLFF
CDR3 DNA: TGTGCCAGCAGCCTAGACAGGGTGGGCGAAAAACTGTTTTTT

clone size: -
J gene: TRBJ1-1
D gene: -
V gene: TRBV30
CDR3 protein: CAWSRAPVTEAFF
CDR3 DNA: TGTGCCTGGAGCAGGGCCCCGGTCACTGAAGCTTTCTTT

clone size: -
J gene: TRBJ2-7
D gene: -
V gene: TRBV11-1
CDR3 protein: CASSPDGYEQYF
CDR3 DNA: TGTGCCAGCAGTCCCGACGGGTACGAGCAGTACTTC

clone size: -
J gene: TRBJ1-1
D gene: -
V gene: TRBV7-9
CDR3 protein: CASSLGGHRGTEAFF
CDR3 DNA: TGTGCCAGCAGCTTAGGCGGACATAGGGGTACTGAAGCTTTCTTT

clone size: -
J gene: TRBJ1-4
D gene: -
V gene: TRBV5-6
CDR3 protein: CASSLTQTNEKLFF
CDR3 DNA: TGTGCCAGCAGCTTAACACAGACAAATGAAAAACTGTTTTTT

clone size: -
J gene: TRBJ1-2
D gene: -
V gene: TRBV4-1
CDR3 protein: CASSQDPGVAGYTF
CDR3 DNA: TGCGCCAGCAGCCAAGATCCCGGGGTGGCCGGCTACACCTTC

clone size: once
J gene: TRBJ2-2
D gene: -
V gene: TRBV6-1
CDR3 protein: CAINDRFTGELFF
CDR3 DNA: TGTGCCATCAATGACAGATTCACCGGGGAGCTGTTTTTT

clone size: once
J gene: TRBJ2-5
D gene: -
V gene: TRBV7-9
CDR3 protein: CVWEQGHQETQYF
CDR3 DNA: TGTGTCTGGGAACAGGGTCACCAAGAGACCCAGTACTTC

clone size: -
J gene: TRBJ1-2
D gene: -
V gene: TRBV7-8
CDR3 protein: CASSPPNLAGPYGYTF
CDR3 DNA: TGTGCCAGCAGCCCTCCAAATTTAGCTGGCCCCTATGGCTACACCTTC

clone size: -
J gene: TRBJ1-1
D gene: TRBD1
V gene: TRBV19
CDR3 protein: CASSILGQGNTEAFF
CDR3 DNA: TGTGCCAGTAGTATACTGGGACAGGGGAACACTGAAGCTTTCTTT

clone size: -
J gene: TRBJ2-1
D gene: -
V gene: TRBV5-1
CDR3 protein: CASSSKGLDNEQFF
CDR3 DNA: TGCGCCAGCAGCTCGAAGGGACTTGACAATGAGCAGTTCTTC

clone size: -
J gene: TRBJ1-5
D gene: -
V gene: TRBV28
CDR3 protein: CASSLTVDRRNQPQHF
CDR3 DNA: TGTGCCAGCAGTTTAACGGTTGACAGGCGGAATCAGCCCCAGCATTTT

clone size: -
J gene: TRBJ2-7
D gene: TRBD1
V gene: TRBV5-1
CDR3 protein: CASSVTGINEQYF
CDR3 DNA: TGCGCCAGCAGCGTGACAGGGATCAACGAGCAGTACTTC

clone size: -
J gene: TRBJ1-2
D gene: -
V gene: TRBV7-9
CDR3 protein: CASSFPGVAGGYTF
CDR3 DNA: TGTGCCAGCAGCTTTCCGGGGGTGGCTGGGGGCTACACCTTC

clone size: -
J gene: TRBJ1-1
D gene: -
V gene: TRBV7-8
CDR3 protein: CASSLEGVRGAFF
CDR3 DNA: TGTGCCAGCAGCTTAGAAGGTGTGAGGGGGGCTTTCTTT

clone size: -
J gene: TRBJ2-2
D gene: TRBD1
V gene: TRBV7-2
CDR3 protein: CASSLVGTGGPGELFF
CDR3 DNA: TGTGCCAGCAGCTTAGTCGGGACAGGGGGGCCCGGGGAGCTGTTTTTT

clone size: -
J gene: TRBJ2-7
D gene: TRBD1
V gene: TRBV7-9
CDR3 protein: CASSPDRGWEQYF
CDR3 DNA: TGTGCCAGCAGCCCAGACAGGGGGTGGGAGCAGTACTTC

clone size: -
J gene: TRBJ1-5
D gene: -
V gene: TRBV6-6
CDR3 protein: CASSYLGTDRNQPQHF
CDR3 DNA: TGTGCCAGCAGTTACCTTGGTACAGATCGCAATCAGCCCCAGCATTTT

clone size: -
J gene: TRBJ1-1
D gene: -
V gene: TRBV7-2
CDR3 protein: CASSLQGLGTEAFF
CDR3 DNA: TGTGCCAGCAGCTTACAGGGATTAGGAACTGAAGCTTTCTTT

clone size: -
J gene: TRBJ2-1
D gene: TRBD2
V gene: TRBV18
CDR3 protein: CASLTSGAYNEQFF
CDR3 DNA: TGTGCCAGCTTGACTAGCGGGGCCTACAATGAGCAGTTCTTC

clone size: -
J gene: TRBJ2-3
D gene: TRBD2
V gene: TRBV4-2
CDR3 protein: CASSPPGIAGVADTQYF
CDR3 DNA: TGTGCCAGCAGCCCCCCTGGGATAGCGGGAGTTGCAGATACGCAGTATTTT